This entry is about one TCR beta chain. The antigen remains undetermined. As to time point: cycle 4 day 1 (C4D1), after less than 7 weeks of nivolumab. There was relapse after autologous stem cell transplantation in every patient, and there was variation in brentuximab vedotin exposure. The repertoire was sequenced with immunoSEQ multiplex PCR; TCRdb's copy has only in-frame clones and lacks some. The sample shows 100,000 or so clones, about 92% of them seen only once. Trimming at V came to 3 bases and at J to 1 base, leaving 6 bases not matched to a gene. The germline V gene encodes CDR1 SGHTA and CDR2 FQGNSA. This CDR3 has 17 amino acids. This sample is drawn from a study of PD-1 blockade in classical Hodgkin lymphoma. Study-level results: Patients excluded were those beginning nivolumab under 1 year after ASCT. Compared with healthy donors, newly diagnosed patients reportedly showed lower baseline TCR diversity.

The sequence was obtained from a human donor with classical Hodgkin lymphoma. The J gene is TRBJ2-3, the V gene TRBV7-2; 11 nucleotides line up with TRBD2. The sample here was peripheral blood mononuclear cells (PBMCs), taken before the fourth cycle of nivolumab. This chain's CDR3 is CASSFGLAGGRTDTQYF. The CDR3 nucleotides read TGTGCCAGCAGCTTCGGTCTAGCGGGAGGCCGCACAGATACGCAGTATTTT.